Described below is a single T cell receptor (beta chain) sequence and its context. TCRdb's table, derived via immunoSEQ multiplex PCR, lists solely in-frame clones and lacks some. The sample consists of around 150,000 clones, approximately 80% of them appearing once. This CDR3 contains 12 residues. Trimming took off 3 bases at V and 6 bases at J, with 9 bases between the two ends. Germline CDR1 reads GTSNPN; CDR2 reads SVGIG (reference sequence). The data stem from a study of blood T cell repertoires in COVID-19. Across the whole study: The origin of the acute and convalescent COVID-19 samples was the United States, Italy and Spain.

The source material was PBMCs or T cells enriched from blood (not recorded which). The origin of this receptor is a man aged 35-49 years who had recovered from COVID-19. V and J are TRBV30 and TRBJ2-1, with D possibly being TRBD1 (5 bases). CDR3 sequence: CAWSIRGNEQFF. In nucleotides, the CDR3 is TGTGCCTGGAGCATTAGGGGCAATGAGCAGTTCTTC. The complete variable domain, with remaining parts taken from reference TRBV30 and TRBJ2-1, reads SQTIHQWPATLVQPVGSPLSLECTVEGTSNPNLYWYRQAAGRGLQLLFYSVGIGQISSEVPQNLSASRPQDRQFILSSKKLLLSDSGFYLCAWSIRGNEQFFGPGTRLTVL.